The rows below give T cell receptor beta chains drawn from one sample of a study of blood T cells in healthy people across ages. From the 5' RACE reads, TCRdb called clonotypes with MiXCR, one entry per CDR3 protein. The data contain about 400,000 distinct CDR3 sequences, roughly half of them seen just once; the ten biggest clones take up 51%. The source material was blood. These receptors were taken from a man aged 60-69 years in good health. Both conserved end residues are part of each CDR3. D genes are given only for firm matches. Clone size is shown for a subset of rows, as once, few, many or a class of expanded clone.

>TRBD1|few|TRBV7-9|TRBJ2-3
TGTGCCAGCAGCGCCCGGGACAGGGGTGGAGATACGCAGTATTTT
CASSARDRGGDTQYF
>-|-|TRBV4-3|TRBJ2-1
TGCGCCAGCAGCCTGGGACTCTGCAATGAGCAGTTCTTC
CASSLGLCNEQFF
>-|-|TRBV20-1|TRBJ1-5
TGCAGTGCTAGACGAATGCAGGGCATACATCAGCCCCAGCATTTT
CSARRMQGIHQPQHF
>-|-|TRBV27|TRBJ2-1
TGTGCCAGCAGTCCCGGCCGCCTCCAGTTCTTC
CASSPGRLQFF
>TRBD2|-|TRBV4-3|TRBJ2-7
TGCGCCAGCAGCGCGGGTAGCGGGAGGCTCCTCTCCTACGAGCAGTACTTC
CASSAGSGRLLSYEQYF
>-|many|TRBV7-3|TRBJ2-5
TGTGCCAGCAGCTTAAGGCAGCAAGAGACCCAGTACTTC
CASSLRQQETQYF
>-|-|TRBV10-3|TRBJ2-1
TGTGCCATCAGAAGAAGGACCCACAATGAGCAGTTCTTC
CAIRRRTHNEQFF
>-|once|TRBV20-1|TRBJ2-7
TGCAGTGCTCTTGGGGCGGAATCCCCCTCCTACGAGCAGTACTTC
CSALGAESPSYEQYF
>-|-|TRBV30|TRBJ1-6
TGTGCCTGGAGTGACGAGGGGGCACCCCTCCACTTT
CAWSDEGAPLHF
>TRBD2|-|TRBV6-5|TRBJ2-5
TGTGCCAGCAGTTACTCGTCACTAGCGGGAGAGACCCAGTACTTC
CASSYSSLAGETQYF
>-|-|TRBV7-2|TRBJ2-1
TGTGCCAGCAGCCCCTGGCCCTCCCGCTATTCAACATACAATGAGCAGTTCTTC
CASSPWPSRYSTYNEQFF
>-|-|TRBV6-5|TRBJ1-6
TGTGCCAGCAGTTCAGAGACAAATTCACCCCTCCACTTT
CASSSETNSPLHF
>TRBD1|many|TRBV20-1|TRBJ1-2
TGCAGTGCGCCAAAGGGGGCCGGCTATGGCTACACCTTC
CSAPKGAGYGYTF
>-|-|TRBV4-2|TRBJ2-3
TGTGCCAGCAGCCAAGGGGCTAGCGCAGATACGCAGTATTTT
CASSQGASADTQYF
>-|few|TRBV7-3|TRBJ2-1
TGTGCCAGCAGCTTAACCCCCAGGAGAGATGAGCAGTTCTTC
CASSLTPRRDEQFF
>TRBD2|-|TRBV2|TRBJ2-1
TGTGCCAGCAGCGACCGTCCTAGCGGGAGGGACAATGAGCAGTTCTTC
CASSDRPSGRDNEQFF
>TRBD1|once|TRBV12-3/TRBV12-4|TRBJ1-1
TGTGCCAGCAGTCAACGGGACAGGGGGCGAATGAACACTGAAGCTTTCTTT
CASSQRDRGRMNTEAFF
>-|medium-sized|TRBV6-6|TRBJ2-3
TGTGCCAGCAGGTTCACAGATACGCAGTATTTT
CASRFTDTQYF
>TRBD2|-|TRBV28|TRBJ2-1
TGTGCCACCACGGGGGGGGTACGGGACTCCTACAATGAGCAGTTCTTC
CATTGGVRDSYNEQFF
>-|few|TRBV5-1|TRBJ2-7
TGCGCCAGCAGCTCCCCCTTTAGGGGGGCCTACGAGCAGTACTTC
CASSSPFRGAYEQYF
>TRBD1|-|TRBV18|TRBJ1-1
TGTGCCAGCTCCCCGGGACAGGGCTGGAACACTGAAGCTTTCTTT
CASSPGQGWNTEAFF
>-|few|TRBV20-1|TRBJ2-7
TGCAGTGCCAGGGGTTCGCGGGGGCCCTACGAGCAGTACTTC
CSARGSRGPYEQYF
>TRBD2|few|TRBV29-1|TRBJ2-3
TGCAGCGGAGGGGATAGCGGGAGTTACGGTACGCAGTATTTT
CSGGDSGSYGTQYF
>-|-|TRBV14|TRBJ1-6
TGTGCCAGCAGCCGAGGGACACATAATAATTCACCCCTCCACTTT
CASSRGTHNNSPLHF
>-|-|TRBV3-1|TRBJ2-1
TGTGCCAGCAGCCAAGGGGGATCAGGCTACAATGAGCAGTTCTTC
CASSQGGSGYNEQFF
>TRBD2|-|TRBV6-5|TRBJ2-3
TGTGCCAGCAGTTACATGACTAGCGGGGGGCAATCCACAGATACGCAGTATTTT
CASSYMTSGGQSTDTQYF
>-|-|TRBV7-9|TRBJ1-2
TGTGCCAGCAGCCCCGCAGTCAACTATGGCTACACCTTC
CASSPAVNYGYTF
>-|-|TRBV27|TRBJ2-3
TGTGCCAGCAGTTTTCACCCGGTCGTGAGCGGTCGCACAGATACGCAGTATTTT
CASSFHPVVSGRTDTQYF
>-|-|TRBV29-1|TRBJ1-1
TGCAGCGTTTCGTTGGGGGCGGTTGGCACTGAAGCTTTCTTT
CSVSLGAVGTEAFF
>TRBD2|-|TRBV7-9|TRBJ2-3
TGTGCCAGCAGCTTATGGGTCGCGGCTAGCGGAACCCACACAGATACGCAGTATTTT
CASSLWVAASGTHTDTQYF
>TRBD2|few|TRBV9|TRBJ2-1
TGTGCCAGCAGCGTAAGGGGTGGACTAGCGGTCTCCTACAATGAGCAGTTCTTC
CASSVRGGLAVSYNEQFF
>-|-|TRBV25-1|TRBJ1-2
TGTGCCAGCAGTGATATGGGGGGCGGCTACACCTTC
CASSDMGGGYTF
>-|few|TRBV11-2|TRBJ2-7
TGTGCCAGCAGCTTAGATATGGGAAGAGACGAGCAGTACTTC
CASSLDMGRDEQYF
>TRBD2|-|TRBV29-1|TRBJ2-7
TGCAGCGGTTCTACGACTAGCGGGGGTGTTGAGCAGTACTTC
CSGSTTSGGVEQYF
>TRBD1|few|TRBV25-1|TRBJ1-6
TGTGCCAGCAGTGAAAGACAGGGGGATAATTCACCCCTCCACTTT
CASSERQGDNSPLHF
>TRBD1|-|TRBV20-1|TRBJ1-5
TGCAGTGTTCAGGACAGGACTAGCAATCAGCCCCAGCATTTT
CSVQDRTSNQPQHF
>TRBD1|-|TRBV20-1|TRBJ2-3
TGCAGTGCTCCCGGGACAGGGAACACAGATACGCAGTATTTT
CSAPGTGNTDTQYF
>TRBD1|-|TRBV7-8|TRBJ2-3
TGTGCCAGCAGCAAGGGACAGGGCATAAGCACAGATACGCAGTATTTT
CASSKGQGISTDTQYF
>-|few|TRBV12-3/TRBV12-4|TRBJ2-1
TGTGCCAGCAGAAGGGTGGATGAGCAGTTCTTC
CASRRVDEQFF
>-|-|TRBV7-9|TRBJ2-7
TGTGCCAGCAGCTCCCCGTCTAGGGCAGCCCACGAGCAGTACTTC
CASSSPSRAAHEQYF
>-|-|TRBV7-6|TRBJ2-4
TGTGCCAGCAGCTCCCAGATGGGCAGGGTTAACATTCAGTACTTC
CASSSQMGRVNIQYF
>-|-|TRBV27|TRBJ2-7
TGTGCCAGCACCCTGGATAGGGCAGGGATCTACGAGCAGTACTTC
CASTLDRAGIYEQYF
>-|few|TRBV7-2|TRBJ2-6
TGTGCCAGCGACGGGGGATCGGGGGCCAACGTCCTGACTTTC
CASDGGSGANVLTF
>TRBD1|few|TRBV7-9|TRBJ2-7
TGTGCCAGCAGCTTATCACAGGGGCGAAGCTCCTACGAGCAGTACTTC
CASSLSQGRSSYEQYF
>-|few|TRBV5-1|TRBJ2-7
TGCGCCAGCAGCTTGGCCTTGTCAGCCAGGGGCTACGAGCAGTACTTC
CASSLALSARGYEQYF
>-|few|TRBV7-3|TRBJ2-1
TGTGCCAGCAGCTTAACCCTTAGCGGTAGCTCCTACAATGAGCAGTTCTTC
CASSLTLSGSSYNEQFF
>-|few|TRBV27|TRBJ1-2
TGTGCCAGCAGTCCCTCCCTAGGGACAACGGGATATGGCTACACCTTC
CASSPSLGTTGYGYTF
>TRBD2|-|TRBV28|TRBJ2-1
TGTGCCAGCAGCCCTCGAGGCGGGAGAGGGTCCAATGAGCAGTTCTTC
CASSPRGGRGSNEQFF
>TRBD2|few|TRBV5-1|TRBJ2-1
TGCGCCAGCGGGGCCGGCGGGGGATCTAACAATGAGCAGTTCTTC
CASGAGGGSNNEQFF
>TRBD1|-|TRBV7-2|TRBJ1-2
TGTGCCAGCAGCTTGGTCGTTACAGACAGGGGTCGTGGCTACACCTTC
CASSLVVTDRGRGYTF
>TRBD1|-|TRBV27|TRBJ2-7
TGTGCCAGCGCCAGGGACAGACTTGGGTACGAGCAGTACTTC
CASARDRLGYEQYF
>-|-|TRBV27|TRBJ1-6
TGTGCCAGCAGCCGGAGGACAGAGGCCTCACCCCTCCACTTT
CASSRRTEASPLHF
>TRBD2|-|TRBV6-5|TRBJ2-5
TGTGCCAGCAGTTATGGTTGGTTGAGTAGCGGGGACCAAGAGACCCAGTACTTC
CASSYGWLSSGDQETQYF
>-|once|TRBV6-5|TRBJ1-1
TGTGCCAGCAGTTACAGACAGGCGGAGGAGGCTTTCTTT
CASSYRQAEEAFF
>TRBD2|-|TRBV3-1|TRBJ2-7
TGTGCCAGCAGCCAAGGAACCCGAAGACTAGCGGGGGGGCGTTGCGAGCAGTACTTC
CASSQGTRRLAGGRCEQYF
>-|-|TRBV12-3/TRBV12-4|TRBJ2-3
TGTGCCAGCAGTCCCTCGACTAGAGGGAAGTCAGATACGCAGTATTTT
CASSPSTRGKSDTQYF
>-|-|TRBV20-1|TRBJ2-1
TGCAGTGCAGAGGGTATGGGCTTCAATGAGCAGTTCTTC
CSAEGMGFNEQFF
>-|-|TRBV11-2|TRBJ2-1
TGTGCCAGCAGCTTAGATCCGGTGAACAATGAGCAGTTCTTC
CASSLDPVNNEQFF
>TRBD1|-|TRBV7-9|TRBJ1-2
TGTGCCAGCAGCTTAGTGGGACAGGAATTAAACTGTGGCTACACCTTC
CASSLVGQELNCGYTF
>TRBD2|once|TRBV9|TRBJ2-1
TGTGCCAGCAGCGCCCTAGCGGGAGCGGGGGGAAATGAGCAGTTCTTC
CASSALAGAGGNEQFF